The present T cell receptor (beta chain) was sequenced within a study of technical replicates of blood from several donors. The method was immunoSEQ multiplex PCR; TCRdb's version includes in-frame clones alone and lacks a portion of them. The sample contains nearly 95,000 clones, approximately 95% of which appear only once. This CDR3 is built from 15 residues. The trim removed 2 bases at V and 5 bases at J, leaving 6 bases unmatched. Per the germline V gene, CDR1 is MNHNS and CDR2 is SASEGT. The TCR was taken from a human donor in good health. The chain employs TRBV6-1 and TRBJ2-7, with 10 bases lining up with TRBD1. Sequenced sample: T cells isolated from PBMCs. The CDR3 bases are TGTGCCAGCAGTGAATCGGGGACAGGGGATCACGAGCAGTACTTC. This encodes CASSESGTGDHEQYF.